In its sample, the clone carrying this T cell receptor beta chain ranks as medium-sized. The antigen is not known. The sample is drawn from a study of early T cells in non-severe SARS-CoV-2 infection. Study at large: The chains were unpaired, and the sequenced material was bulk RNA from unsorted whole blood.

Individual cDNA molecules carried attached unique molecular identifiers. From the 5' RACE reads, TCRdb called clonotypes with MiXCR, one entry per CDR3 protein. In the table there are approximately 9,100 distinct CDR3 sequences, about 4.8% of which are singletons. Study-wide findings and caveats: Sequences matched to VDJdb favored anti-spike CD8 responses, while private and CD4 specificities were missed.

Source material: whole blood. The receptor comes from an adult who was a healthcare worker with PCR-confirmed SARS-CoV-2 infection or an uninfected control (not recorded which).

The CDR3 DNA follows: TGTGCCAGCAGCTTAAGACAGGGTCGGGGCTATGGCTACACCTTC. Translated: CASSLRQGRGYGYTF. The chain uses TRBV12-3 or TRBV12-4 and TRBJ1-2, with TRBD1 matching over 7 bases. The CDR3 loop spans 15 amino acids. Trimming at V came to 6 bases and at J to 4 bases, leaving 11 bases not matched to a gene.